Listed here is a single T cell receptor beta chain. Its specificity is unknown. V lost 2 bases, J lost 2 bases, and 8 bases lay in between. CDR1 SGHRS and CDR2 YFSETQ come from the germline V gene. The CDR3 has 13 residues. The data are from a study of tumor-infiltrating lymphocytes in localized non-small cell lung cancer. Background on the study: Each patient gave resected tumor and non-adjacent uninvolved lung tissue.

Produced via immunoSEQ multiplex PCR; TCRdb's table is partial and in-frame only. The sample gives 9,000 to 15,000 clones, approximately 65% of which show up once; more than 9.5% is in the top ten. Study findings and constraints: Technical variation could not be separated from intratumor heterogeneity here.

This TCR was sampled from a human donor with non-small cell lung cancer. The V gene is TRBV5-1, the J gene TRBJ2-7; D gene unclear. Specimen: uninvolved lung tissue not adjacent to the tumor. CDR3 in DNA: TGCGCCAGCAGCTTAACAGTAGCCTACGAGCAGTACTTC. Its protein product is CASSLTVAYEQYF. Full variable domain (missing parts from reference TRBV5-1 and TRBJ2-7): KAGVTQTPRYLIKTRGQQVTLSCSPISGHRSVSWYQQTPGQGLQFLFEYFSETQRNKGNFPGRFSGRQFSNSRSEMNVSTLELGDSALYLCASSLTVAYEQYFGPGTRLTVT.